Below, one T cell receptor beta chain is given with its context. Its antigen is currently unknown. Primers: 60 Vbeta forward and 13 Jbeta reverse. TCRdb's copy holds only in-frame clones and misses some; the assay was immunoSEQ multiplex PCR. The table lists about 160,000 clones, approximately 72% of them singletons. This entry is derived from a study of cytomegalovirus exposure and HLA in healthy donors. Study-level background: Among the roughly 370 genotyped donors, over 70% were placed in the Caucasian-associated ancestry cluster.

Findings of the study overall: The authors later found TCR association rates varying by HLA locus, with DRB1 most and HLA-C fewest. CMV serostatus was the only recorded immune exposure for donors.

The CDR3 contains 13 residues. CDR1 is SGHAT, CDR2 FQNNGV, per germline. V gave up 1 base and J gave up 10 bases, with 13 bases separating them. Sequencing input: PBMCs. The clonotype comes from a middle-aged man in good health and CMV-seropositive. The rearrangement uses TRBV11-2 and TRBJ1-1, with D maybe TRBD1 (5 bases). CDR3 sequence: CASSLGTPGGAFF. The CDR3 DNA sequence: TGTGCCAGCAGCTTAGGGACCCCCGGGGGAGCTTTCTTT.